This is a list of T cell receptor beta chains from one sample in a study of blood T cell repertoires in COVID-19. Clones were read by immunoSEQ multiplex PCR, and TCRdb kept only the in-frame ones, dropping some. The sample holds some 250,000 clones, roughly four fifths seen once. Sequencing used peripheral blood. These receptors all come from a woman older than 75 with acute or convalescent COVID-19. The CDR3 runs from the conserved cysteine through the conserved F or W. D genes are given only for firm matches. Some rows mark clone size as missing; the rest say once, few, many or name a class of expanded clone.

>TRBJ1-4|NA|TRBV2|TRBD1
TGTGCCAGCAACCCCGGGACAGGGGGAGCAACTAATGAAAAACTGTTTTTT
CASNPGTGGATNEKLFF
>TRBJ2-7|NA|TRBV10-3|NA
TGTGCCATCAGTGAAGGTGGTGCAGGGCAGCACGAGCAGTACTTC
CAISEGGAGQHEQYF
>TRBJ1-4|few|TRBV10-1|TRBD1
TGCGCCAGGGTCAACAGGGGCCGCGATGAAAAACTGTTTTTT
CARVNRGRDEKLFF
>TRBJ2-7|NA|TRBV7-8|NA
TGTGCCAGCAGCTTAGGGACACAGTACGAGCAGTACTTC
CASSLGTQYEQYF
>TRBJ2-3|NA|TRBV5-1|NA
TGCGCCAGCAGCTTGGCCAGGTGGGGCACAGATACGCAGTATTTT
CASSLARWGTDTQYF
>TRBJ1-6|NA|TRBV19|TRBD1
TGTGCCAGTAGGAAGTTGGGACAGGGAAAATCACCCCTCCACTTT
CASRKLGQGKSPLHF
>TRBJ1-1|many|TRBV7-9|NA
TGTGCCAGCAGCTTGAGCGTACGGGAAGCTTTCTTT
CASSLSVREAFF
>TRBJ1-1|few|TRBV2|TRBD1
TGTGCCAGCAATACAGGGGGCGTCACTGAAGCTTTCTTT
CASNTGGVTEAFF
>TRBJ2-7|NA|TRBV14|NA
TGTGCCAGCAGCCAAGATGCAGGGTCAACGTACGAGCAGTACTTC
CASSQDAGSTYEQYF
>TRBJ2-1|NA|TRBV2|TRBD1
TGTGCCAGCAGTGTGGACAGGGGCGTTAATGAGCAGTTCTTC
CASSVDRGVNEQFF
>TRBJ2-2|NA|TRBV28|NA
TGTGCCAGCAGTTTTTCGGGGGGCGCGAACACCGGGGAGCTGTTTTTT
CASSFSGGANTGELFF
>TRBJ2-5|NA|TRBV3-1/TRBV3-2|NA
TGTGCCAGCAGCCAGCTAATGGGTAGGGGACTGGGAGAGACCCAGTACTTC
CASSQLMGRGLGETQYF
>TRBJ1-1|NA|TRBV5-4|NA
TGTGCCAGCAGCTTTTCGGTTAGGAACACTGAAGCTTTCTTT
CASSFSVRNTEAFF
>TRBJ2-7|once|TRBV5-1|NA
TGCGCCAGCAGCTTGGACCCCTCAGGGAACGAGCAGTACTTC
CASSLDPSGNEQYF
>TRBJ1-2|NA|TRBV3-1/TRBV3-2|TRBD1
TGTGCCAGCAGCCCCCTGGGACAGTCTGGCTACACCTTC
CASSPLGQSGYTF
>TRBJ1-5|NA|TRBV12-3/TRBV12-4|NA
TGTGCCAGCAGTTCGGGGGGTAATCAGCCCCAGCATTTT
CASSSGGNQPQHF
>TRBJ1-3|once|TRBV6-5|NA
TGTGCCAGCGGCCCCCGACGGAGCGGAAACACCATATATTTT
CASGPRRSGNTIYF
>TRBJ2-7|NA|TRBV7-9|TRBD1
TGTGCCAGCAGCTTATACTCAGGGGGATACGAGCAGTACTTC
CASSLYSGGYEQYF
>TRBJ2-2|NA|TRBV5-1|NA
TGCGCCAGCAGCTGGGCGGGCGGGAACACCGGGGAGCTGTTTTTT
CASSWAGGNTGELFF
>TRBJ1-3|NA|TRBV19|NA
TGTGCCAGTACCCTTTCAGGGGCTGGAAACACCATATATTTT
CASTLSGAGNTIYF
>TRBJ2-7|NA|TRBV12-5|NA
TGTGCTAGTGGTTTGTCGGGACACGGCTACGAGCAGTACTTC
CASGLSGHGYEQYF
>TRBJ1-2|NA|TRBV7-9|TRBD1
TGTGCCAGCAGCTCAGGGACAGGGAACTATGGCTACACCTTC
CASSSGTGNYGYTF